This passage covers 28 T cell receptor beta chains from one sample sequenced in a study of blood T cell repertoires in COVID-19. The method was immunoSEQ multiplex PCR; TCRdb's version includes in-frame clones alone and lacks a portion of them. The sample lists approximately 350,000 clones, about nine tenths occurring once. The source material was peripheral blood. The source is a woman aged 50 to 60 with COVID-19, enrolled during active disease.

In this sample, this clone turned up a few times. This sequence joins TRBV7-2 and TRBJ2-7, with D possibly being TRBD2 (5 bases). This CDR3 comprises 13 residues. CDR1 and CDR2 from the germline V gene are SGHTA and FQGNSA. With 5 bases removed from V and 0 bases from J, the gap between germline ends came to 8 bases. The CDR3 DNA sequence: TGTGCCAGCAGCAACCGGGACTCCTACGAGCAGTACTTC. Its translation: CASSNRDSYEQYF.

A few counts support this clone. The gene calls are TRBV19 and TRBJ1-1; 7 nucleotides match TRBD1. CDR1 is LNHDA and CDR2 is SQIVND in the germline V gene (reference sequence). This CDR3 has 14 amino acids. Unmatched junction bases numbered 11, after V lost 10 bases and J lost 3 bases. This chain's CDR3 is CATKQGTAYTEAFF. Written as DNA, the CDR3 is TGTGCCACCAAACAAGGGACAGCTTACACTGAAGCTTTCTTT.

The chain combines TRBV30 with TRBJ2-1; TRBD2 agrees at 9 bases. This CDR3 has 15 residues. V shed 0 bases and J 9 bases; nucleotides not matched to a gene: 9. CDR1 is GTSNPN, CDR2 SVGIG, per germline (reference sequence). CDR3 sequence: CAWSVSSGIGVEQFF. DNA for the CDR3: TGTGCCTGGAGTGTATCTAGCGGGATAGGGGTTGAGCAGTTCTTC.

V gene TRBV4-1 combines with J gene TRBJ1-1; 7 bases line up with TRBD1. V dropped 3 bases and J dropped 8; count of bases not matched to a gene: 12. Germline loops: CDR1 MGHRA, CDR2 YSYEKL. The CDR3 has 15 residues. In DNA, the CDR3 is TGCGCCAGCAGCCAGGAACAAACCGGACAGGCGGAAGCTTTCTTT. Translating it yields CASSQEQTGQAEAFF.

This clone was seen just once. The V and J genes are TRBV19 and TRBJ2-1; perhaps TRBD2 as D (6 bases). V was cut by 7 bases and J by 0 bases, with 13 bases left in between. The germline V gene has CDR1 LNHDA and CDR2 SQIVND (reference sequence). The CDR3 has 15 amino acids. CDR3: CASTRGKNSYNEQFF. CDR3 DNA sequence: TGTGCCAGTACTCGCGGGAAAAACTCCTACAATGAGCAGTTCTTC.

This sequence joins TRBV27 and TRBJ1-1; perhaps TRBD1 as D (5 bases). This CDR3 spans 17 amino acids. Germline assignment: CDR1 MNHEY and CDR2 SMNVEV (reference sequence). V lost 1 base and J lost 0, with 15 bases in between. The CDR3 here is CASSLYFAGFMNTEAFF. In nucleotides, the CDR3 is TGTGCCAGCAGTTTATATTTCGCAGGGTTTATGAACACTGAAGCTTTCTTT.

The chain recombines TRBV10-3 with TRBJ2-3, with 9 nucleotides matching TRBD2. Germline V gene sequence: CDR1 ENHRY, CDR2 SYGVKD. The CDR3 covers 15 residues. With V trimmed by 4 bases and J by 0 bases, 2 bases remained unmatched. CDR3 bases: TGTGCCATCAGTGGACTAGCGGCTAGCACAGATACGCAGTATTTT. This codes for CAISGLAASTDTQYF.

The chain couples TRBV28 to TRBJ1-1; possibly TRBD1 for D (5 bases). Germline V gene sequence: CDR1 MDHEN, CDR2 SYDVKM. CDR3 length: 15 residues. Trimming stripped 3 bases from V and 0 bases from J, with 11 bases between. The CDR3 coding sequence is TGTGCCAGCAGTTTTCGGACACAAGTGAACACTGAAGCTTTCTTT. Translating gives CASSFRTQVNTEAFF. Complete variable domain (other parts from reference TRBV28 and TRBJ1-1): DVKVTQSSRYLVKRTGEKVFLECVQDMDHENMFWYRQDPGLGLRLIYFSYDVKMKEKGDIPEGYSVSREKKERFSLILESASTNQTSMYLCASSFRTQVNTEAFFGQGTRLTVV.

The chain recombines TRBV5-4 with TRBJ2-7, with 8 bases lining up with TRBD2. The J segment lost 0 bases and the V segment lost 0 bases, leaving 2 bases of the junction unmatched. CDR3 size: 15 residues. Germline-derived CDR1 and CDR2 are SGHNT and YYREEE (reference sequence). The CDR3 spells CASSLGGRLSYEQYF. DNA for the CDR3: TGTGCCAGCAGCTTGGGCGGGAGGCTCTCCTACGAGCAGTACTTC.

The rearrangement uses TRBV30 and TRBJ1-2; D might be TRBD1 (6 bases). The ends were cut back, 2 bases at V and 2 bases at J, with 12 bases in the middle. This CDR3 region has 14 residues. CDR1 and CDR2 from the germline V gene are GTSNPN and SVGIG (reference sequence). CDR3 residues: CAWSLTGINYGYTF. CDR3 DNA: TGTGCCTGGAGTCTTACAGGGATAAACTATGGCTACACCTTC.

CDR3 DNA sequence: TGTGCCAGCAGCTTAGGGGGGGATGATACGCAGTATTTT. It is translated as CASSLGGDDTQYF. V and J are TRBV11-2 and TRBJ2-3, with TRBD2 as a possible D gene (6 bases). The CDR3 covers 13 residues. The germline V gene encodes CDR1 SGHAT and CDR2 FQNNGV. V lost 1 base, J lost 6 bases, and 8 bases lay in between.

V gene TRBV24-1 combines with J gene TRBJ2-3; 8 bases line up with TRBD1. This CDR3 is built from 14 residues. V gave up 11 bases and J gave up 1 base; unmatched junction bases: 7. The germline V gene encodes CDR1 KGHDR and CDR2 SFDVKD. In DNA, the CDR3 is TGTGCCATCGGCGTACAGGGGGGCACAGATACGCAGTATTTT. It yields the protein CAIGVQGGTDTQYF.

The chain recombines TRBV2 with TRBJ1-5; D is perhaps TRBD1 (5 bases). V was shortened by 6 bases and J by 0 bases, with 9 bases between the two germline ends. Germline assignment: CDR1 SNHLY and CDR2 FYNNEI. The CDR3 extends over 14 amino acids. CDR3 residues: CASSGHYSNQPQHF. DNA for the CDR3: TGTGCCAGCAGCGGACATTATAGCAATCAGCCCCAGCATTTT.

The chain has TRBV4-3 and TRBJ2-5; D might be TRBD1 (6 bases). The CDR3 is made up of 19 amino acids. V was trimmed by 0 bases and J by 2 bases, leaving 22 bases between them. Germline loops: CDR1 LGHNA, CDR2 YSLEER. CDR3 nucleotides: TGCGCCAGCAGCCAAGATCTCCACGGGACACTCAAAAATCAAGAGACCCAGTACTTC. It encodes CASSQDLHGTLKNQETQYF.

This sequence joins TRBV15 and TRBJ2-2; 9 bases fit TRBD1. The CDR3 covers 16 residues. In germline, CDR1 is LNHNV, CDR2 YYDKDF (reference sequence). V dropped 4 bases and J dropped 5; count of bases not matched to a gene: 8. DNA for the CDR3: TGTGCCACCAGCACAGAACGGGACAGGGTAACCGGGGAGCTGTTTTTT. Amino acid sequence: CATSTERDRVTGELFF.

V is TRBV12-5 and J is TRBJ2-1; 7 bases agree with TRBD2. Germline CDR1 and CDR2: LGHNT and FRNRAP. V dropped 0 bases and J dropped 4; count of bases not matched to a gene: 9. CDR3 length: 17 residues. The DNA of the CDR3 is TGTGCTAGTGGTTTGGTAGTTGTTAGCGGGTCGTACAATGAGCAGTTCTTC. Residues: CASGLVVVSGSYNEQFF.

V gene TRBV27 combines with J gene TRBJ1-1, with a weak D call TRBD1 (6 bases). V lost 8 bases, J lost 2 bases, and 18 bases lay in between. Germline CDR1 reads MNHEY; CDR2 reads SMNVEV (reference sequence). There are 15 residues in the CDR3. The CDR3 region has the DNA TGTGCCAGCGGATCGCATACAGGGATCAACACTGAAGCTTTCTTT. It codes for CASGSHTGINTEAFF.

In DNA form, the CDR3 reads TGTGCCAGCCAAAAGGACAGGGGTATCAATGAGCAGTTCTTC. Protein product: CASQKDRGINEQFF. This rearrangement joins TRBV7-2 to TRBJ2-1, with 9 bases lining up with TRBD1. V lost 8 bases and J lost 6; bases outside the gene matches: 8. CDR1 is SGHTA, CDR2 FQGNSA, per germline. The CDR3 runs 14 residues.

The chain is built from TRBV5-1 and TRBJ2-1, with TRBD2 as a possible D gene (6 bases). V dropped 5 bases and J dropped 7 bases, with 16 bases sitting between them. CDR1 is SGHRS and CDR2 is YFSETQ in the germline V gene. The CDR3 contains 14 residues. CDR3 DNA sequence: TGCGCCAGCAGAGGGCTAGCGTCGTATAATGAGCAGTTCTTC. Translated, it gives CASRGLASYNEQFF. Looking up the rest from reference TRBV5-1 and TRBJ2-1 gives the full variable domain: KAGVTQTPRYLIKTRGQQVTLSCSPISGHRSVSWYQQTPGQGLQFLFEYFSETQRNKGNFPGRFSGRQFSNSRSEMNVSTLELGDSALYLCASRGLASYNEQFFGPGTRLTVL.

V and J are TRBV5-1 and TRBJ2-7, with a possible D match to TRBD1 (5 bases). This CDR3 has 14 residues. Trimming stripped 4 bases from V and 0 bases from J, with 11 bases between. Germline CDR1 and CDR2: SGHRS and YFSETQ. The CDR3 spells CASSPDSTSYEQYF. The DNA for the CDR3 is TGCGCCAGCAGCCCCGACAGTACCTCCTACGAGCAGTACTTC.

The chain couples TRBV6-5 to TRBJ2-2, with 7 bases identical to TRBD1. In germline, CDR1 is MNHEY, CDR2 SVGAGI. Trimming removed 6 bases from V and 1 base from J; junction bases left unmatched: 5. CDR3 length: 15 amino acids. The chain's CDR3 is CASSVRGLNTGELFF. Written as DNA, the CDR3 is TGTGCCAGCAGCGTGAGGGGGCTGAACACCGGGGAGCTGTTTTTT.

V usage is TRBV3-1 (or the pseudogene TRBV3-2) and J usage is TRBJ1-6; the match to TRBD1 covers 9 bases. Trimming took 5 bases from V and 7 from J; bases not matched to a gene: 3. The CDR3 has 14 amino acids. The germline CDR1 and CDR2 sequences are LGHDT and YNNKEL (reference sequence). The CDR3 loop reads CASSVGQGNSPLHF. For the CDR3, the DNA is TGTGCCAGCAGCGTTGGACAGGGGAATTCACCCCTCCACTTT.

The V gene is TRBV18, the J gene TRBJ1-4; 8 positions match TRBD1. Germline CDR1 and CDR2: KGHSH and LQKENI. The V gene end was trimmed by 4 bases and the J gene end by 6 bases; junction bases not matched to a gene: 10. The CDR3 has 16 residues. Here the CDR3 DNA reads TGTGCCAGCTCACAGATACCGGGACAGGTCGATGAAAAACTGTTTTTT. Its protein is CASSQIPGQVDEKLFF.

This CDR3 is CASSLGQGSSPLHF. CDR3 DNA sequence: TGCGCCAGCAGCTTGGGACAGGGTAGCTCACCCCTCCACTTT. This chain joins TRBV5-1 and TRBJ1-6, with 7 positions matching TRBD1. The CDR3 covers 14 residues. Per the germline V gene, CDR1 is SGHRS and CDR2 is YFSETQ. V gave up 0 bases and J gave up 10 bases; unmatched junction bases: 4.

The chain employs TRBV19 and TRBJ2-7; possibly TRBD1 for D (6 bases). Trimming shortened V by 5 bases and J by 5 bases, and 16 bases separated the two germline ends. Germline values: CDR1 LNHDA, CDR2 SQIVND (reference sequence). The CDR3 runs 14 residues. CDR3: CASSPAGDSDEQYF. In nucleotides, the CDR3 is TGTGCCAGTAGTCCGGCAGGGGATAGCGACGAGCAGTACTTC.

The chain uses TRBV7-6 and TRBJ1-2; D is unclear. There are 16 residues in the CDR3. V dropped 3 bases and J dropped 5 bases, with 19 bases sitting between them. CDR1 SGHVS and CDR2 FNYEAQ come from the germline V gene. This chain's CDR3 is CASSFDLKTVRYGYTF. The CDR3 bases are TGTGCCAGCAGCTTCGACTTAAAGACGGTGAGGTATGGCTACACCTTC.

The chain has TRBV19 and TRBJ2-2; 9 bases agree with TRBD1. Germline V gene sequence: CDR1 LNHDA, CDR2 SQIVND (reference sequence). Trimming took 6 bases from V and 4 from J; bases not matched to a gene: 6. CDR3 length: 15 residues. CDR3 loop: CASSRDRVRTGELFF. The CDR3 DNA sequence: TGTGCCAGTAGCCGGGACAGGGTCCGCACCGGGGAGCTGTTTTTT.

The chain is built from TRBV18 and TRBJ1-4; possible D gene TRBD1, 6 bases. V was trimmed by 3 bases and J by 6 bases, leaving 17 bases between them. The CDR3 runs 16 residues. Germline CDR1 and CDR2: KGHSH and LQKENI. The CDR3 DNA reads TGTGCCAGCTCACCGGTAACCGGGACAAATCATGAAAAACTGTTTTTT. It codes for CASSPVTGTNHEKLFF.